This T cell receptor beta chain originates from a study of neurological immune-mediated disorders. Stated time point: longitudinal time-point 2. This clonotype was picked up many times. The output of every sequencing run exceeded 180 million TCR-beta sequences, derived from 15-18 subjects. In TCRdb, the 5' RACE reads were re-called with MiXCR into one record per CDR3 protein. Of under 40,000 distinct CDR3 sequences listed, about 13% are singletons. Germline CDR1 reads MNHNS; CDR2 reads SASEGT. CDR3 length equals 15 residues. Trimming left V 3 bases short and J 5 bases short, with 17 bases between. The origin of this receptor is a middle-aged woman in good health. This chain links TRBV6-1 with TRBJ2-7; D call uncertain. Sequenced input: PBMCs. Here the CDR3 DNA reads TGTGCCAGCAGTGAGTATGGGGTAATGAATGACGAGCAGTACTTC. This gives the protein CASSEYGVMNDEQYF.